This paragraph reports one TCR beta chain. Its target is not known. At collection, donors were nominally healthy, but unrecorded immune exposures were probable. The study ran its PCR with 60 Vbeta and 13 Jbeta primers. In the authors' workflow: The authors later counted about 80 million unique TCR beta chains, roughly 10 million of them shared. Libraries were prepared by immunoSEQ multiplex PCR; TCRdb keeps only in-frame clonotypes and omits some of them. V, J and clone size reflect that table, while D and trimming were determined from the DNA. The sample lists 180,000 or so clones, 82% seen once, with less than 2% in the top ten. The sample is drawn from a study of cytomegalovirus exposure and HLA in healthy donors. Regarding the study as a whole: Researchers counted roughly 150 TCR beta chains as cytomegalovirus-associated.

This CDR3 is 16 amino acids long. V was cut by 3 bases and J by 3 bases, with 15 bases left in between. Germline loops: CDR1 MGHRA, CDR2 YSYEKL. The chain combines TRBV4-1 with TRBJ2-4; D might be TRBD2 (6 bases). This receptor was obtained from a male donor in good health and CMV-seronegative. Sequenced: PBMCs. CDR3 sequence reads: CASSQTEWTNKNIQYF. The CDR3 bases are TGCGCCAGCAGCCAGACGGAGTGGACTAACAAAAACATTCAGTACTTC.